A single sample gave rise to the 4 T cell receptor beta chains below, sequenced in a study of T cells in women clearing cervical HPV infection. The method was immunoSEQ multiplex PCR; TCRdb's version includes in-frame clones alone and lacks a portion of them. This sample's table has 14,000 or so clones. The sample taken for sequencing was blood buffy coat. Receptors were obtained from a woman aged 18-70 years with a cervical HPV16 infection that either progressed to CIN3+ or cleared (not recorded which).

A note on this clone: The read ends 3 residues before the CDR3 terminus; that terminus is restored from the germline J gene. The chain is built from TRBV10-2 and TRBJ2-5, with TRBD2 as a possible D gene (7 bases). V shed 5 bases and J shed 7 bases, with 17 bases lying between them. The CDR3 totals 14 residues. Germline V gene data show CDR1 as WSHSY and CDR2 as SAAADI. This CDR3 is CASSQNGGPATQYF. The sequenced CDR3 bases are TGCGCCAGCAGTCAAAACGGGGGGCCGGCGACC.

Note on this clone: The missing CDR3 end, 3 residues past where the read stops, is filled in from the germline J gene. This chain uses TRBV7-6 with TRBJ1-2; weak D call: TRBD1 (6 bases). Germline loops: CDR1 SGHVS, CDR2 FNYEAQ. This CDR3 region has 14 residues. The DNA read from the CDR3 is TGTGCCAGCACGCCAGCGGGGACAACAGATACC. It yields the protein CASTPAGTTDT. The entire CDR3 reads CASTPAGTTDTYTF.

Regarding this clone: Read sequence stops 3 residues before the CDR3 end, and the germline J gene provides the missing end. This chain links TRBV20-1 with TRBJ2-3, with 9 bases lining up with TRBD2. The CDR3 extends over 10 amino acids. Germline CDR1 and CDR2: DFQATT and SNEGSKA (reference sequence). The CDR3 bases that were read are TGCAGTCCCGCGGGGGGGCCG. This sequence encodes CSPAGGP. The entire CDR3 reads CSPAGGPQYF.

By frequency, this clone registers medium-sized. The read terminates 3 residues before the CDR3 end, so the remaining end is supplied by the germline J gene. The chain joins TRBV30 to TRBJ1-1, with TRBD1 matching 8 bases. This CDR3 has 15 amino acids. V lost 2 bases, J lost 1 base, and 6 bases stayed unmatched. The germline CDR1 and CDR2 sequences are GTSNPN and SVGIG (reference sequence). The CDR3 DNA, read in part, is TGTGCCTGGAGTCCCCGGACAGGGTGGAACACTGAA. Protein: CAWSPRTGWNTE. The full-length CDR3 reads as CAWSPRTGWNTEAFF.